This T cell receptor beta chain was identified in a study of blood T cell repertoires in COVID-19. Clones were sequenced by immunoSEQ multiplex PCR, and TCRdb holds only the in-frame ones, with some missing. The data contain almost 250,000 clones, 80% to 90% of them singletons. From germline, CDR1 is LGHNT and CDR2 FRNRAP. The V gene end was trimmed by 1 base and the J gene end by 6 bases; junction bases not matched to a gene: 5. The CDR3 sequence is 16 residues long. Material: PBMCs or T cells enriched from blood (not recorded which). This sequence originates from a woman in her twenties or thirties who had recovered from COVID-19. The chain couples TRBV12-5 to TRBJ2-1; 11 bases are a match to TRBD2. CDR3 DNA: TGTGCTAGTGGTTTGGCTCTAGCGGGAGGATCCAATGAGCAGTTCTTC. Its protein product is CASGLALAGGSNEQFF.